This entry describes one T cell receptor beta chain. The sample belongs to a study of blood T cell repertoires in COVID-19. Study details: Some COVID-19 samples were acute and others convalescent; all came from the United States, Italy and Spain. The analysed material was cDNA or gDNA that came from T cells, B-cell-depleted T cells, or PBMCs.

Profiled with immunoSEQ multiplex PCR; TCRdb holds only in-frame clones, not every one. Among some 210,000 clones listed, approximately 90% were seen once. This receptor was obtained from a woman in her thirties or forties with acute or convalescent COVID-19. The specimen sequenced was peripheral blood.

Here the CDR3 reads CASSEEGGGNEKLFF. DNA of the CDR3: TGTGCCAGCAGTGAAGAGGGTGGAGGGAATGAAAAACTGTTTTTT. The chain uses TRBV6-1 and TRBJ1-4, with no clear D. Trimming cost V 1 base and J 5 bases, with 11 bases left between them. The germline gives CDR1 MNHNS, CDR2 SASEGT. The CDR3 length is 15 residues.